Following are 8 T cell receptor beta chains from one sample sequenced in a study of cytomegalovirus exposure and HLA in healthy donors (dated by TCRdb to 2015 to 2018). To prepare the library, the immunoSEQ multiplex PCR assay was applied. A mixture of 60 forward primers for TCR Vbeta segments and 13 reverse primers for TCR Jbeta segments was used in the multiplex PCR. TCRdb carries this immuneACCESS record with in-frame sequences only. Its versions omit some clonotypes, under half of them owing to an unresolved V gene in the studies checked, with the rest unexplained. The sample table contains 180,000 or so clones; only one count was recorded for 76% of them. The top ten hold approximately 0.76% of the sample. Sequencing was done on a sample of PBMCs. These receptors were collected from a female donor in good health and CMV-seronegative.

J is TRBJ2-5 and V is TRBV10-3; D is undetermined. CDR1 and CDR2 from the germline V gene are ENHRY and SYGVKD. The CDR3 is 13 amino acids. The V and J ends lost 3 bases and 5 bases respectively, with 10 bases between them. The chain's CDR3 is CAISDAASETQYF. The CDR3 DNA reads TGTGCCATCAGTGATGCAGCGTCGGAGACCCAGTACTTC.

This clone has only a few counts. The J gene is TRBJ1-1, the V gene TRBV9; the D gene is possibly TRBD1 (6 bases). Trimming left V 0 bases short and J 8 bases short, with 11 bases between. This CDR3 contains 13 residues. Germline V gives CDR1 SGDLS, CDR2 YYNGEE. In DNA, the CDR3 is TGTGCCAGCAGCGTAGTGAATGGGGGCGAAGCTTTCTTT. Protein sequence: CASSVVNGGEAFF.

This clone came up once. J is TRBJ1-5 and V is TRBV5-6; D is perhaps TRBD1 (6 bases). Germline lookup yields CDR1 SGHDT and CDR2 YYEEEE. The germline V and J ends were trimmed by 4 bases and 5 bases, with 16 bases remaining between them. The CDR3 totals 15 residues. The CDR3 protein is CASSRIGGRYQPQHF. The CDR3 DNA is TGTGCCAGCAGCCGGATTGGGGGCCGCTATCAGCCCCAGCATTTT.

The J gene is TRBJ1-5, the V gene TRBV6-1, with TRBD1 as a possible D gene (5 bases). Germline V gene data show CDR1 as MNHNS and CDR2 as SASEGT. The CDR3 has 16 amino acids. V lost 2 bases and J 2 bases, leaving 13 bases between the germline ends. CDR3 residues: CASSEFSKGGNQPQHF. CDR3 in DNA: TGTGCCAGCAGTGAATTCAGTAAAGGGGGCAATCAGCCCCAGCATTTT.

The rearrangement uses TRBV7-3 and TRBJ2-7, with 9 bases lining up with TRBD1. The CDR3 contains 14 residues. The V gene end was trimmed by 4 bases and the J gene end by 7 bases; junction bases not matched to a gene: 8. Germline V gives CDR1 SGHTA, CDR2 FQGTGA. The CDR3 region is CASSSGTGPREQYF. In DNA, the CDR3 is TGTGCCAGCAGCTCGGGGACAGGGCCGCGGGAGCAGTACTTC.

This chain uses TRBV7-3 with TRBJ2-7; 7 nucleotides line up with TRBD1. The V and J ends lost 5 bases and 3 bases, in that order; junction bases with no gene match: 13. Germline-derived CDR1 and CDR2 are SGHTA and FQGTGA. The CDR3 has 16 amino acids. As DNA, the CDR3 is TGTGCCAGCAGCCCCTATCCGACAGGGAGAAGCTACGAGCAGTACTTC. Encoded protein: CASSPYPTGRSYEQYF.

CDR3 in amino acids: CASSLGGTGVGTEAFF. The DNA for the CDR3 is TGTGCCAGCAGCTTGGGGGGGACAGGGGTTGGCACTGAAGCTTTCTTT. The chain links TRBV5-4 to TRBJ1-1, with TRBD1 identical over 10 bases. Unmatched junction bases numbered 6, after V lost 0 bases and J lost 4 bases. The CDR3 has 16 residues. Germline V gene sequence: CDR1 SGHNT, CDR2 YYREEE (reference sequence).

Concerning this clone itself: Other DNA sequences in this specimen translate into the identical CDR3. V and J are TRBV9 and TRBJ1-3; D gene uncertain. CDR3 length: 13 residues. Germline lookup yields CDR1 SGDLS and CDR2 YYNGEE. The V end was cut by 4 bases, the J end by 4 bases, with 9 bases between. CDR3 bases: TGTGCCAGCAGCCCACGGTCCGGAAACACCATATATTTT. It codes for CASSPRSGNTIYF.